A single sample is the source of the 31 T cell receptor beta chains below, sequenced in a study of blood T cells in healthy people across ages. It was with a sample-barcoded 5' primer and a J-beta primer mix that a second PCR of about 7 to 12 cycles was run. TCRdb re-derived calls from the 5' RACE reads in MiXCR, one entry per CDR3 protein. The data contain some 1.7 million distinct CDR3 sequences, roughly 27% of them singletons. The sample was blood. The receptors originated from a woman in her thirties in good health.

This clonotype came up a few times. This chain uses TRBV5-5 with TRBJ2-7; 7 positions match TRBD2. There are 15 residues in the CDR3. Germline assignment: CDR1 SGHKS and CDR2 YYEKEE (reference sequence). With V trimmed by 5 bases and J by 5 bases, 13 bases remained unmatched. The CDR3 DNA reads TGTGCCAGCAGGGCGGGCGCGGGAGATCGGAACGAGCAGTACTTC. Its translation is CASRAGAGDRNEQYF. The full variable domain, completed using reference TRBV5-5 and TRBJ2-7, is DAGVTQSPTHLIKTRGQQVTLRCSPISGHKSVSWYQQVLGQGPQFIFQYYEKEERGRGNFPDRFSARQFPNYSSELNVNALLLGDSALYLCASRAGAGDRNEQYFGPGTRLTVT.

The chain links TRBV10-1 to TRBJ2-1; the D is unclear. The J call may be incorrect, as the DNA end agrees better with TRBJ2-7. Germline CDR1 is WNHNN and CDR2 is SYGVQD (reference sequence). This CDR3 is built from 10 residues. The CDR3, as DNA: TGCGCCAGCAGTACCCACGAGCAGTACTTC. This translates into CASSTHEQYF.

This clonotype has a handful of counts. This chain links TRBV10-3 with TRBJ1-5; 8 nucleotides agree with TRBD1. The CDR3 spans 14 residues. Germline V lookup: CDR1 ENHRY, CDR2 SYGVKD. V shed 6 bases, J shed 7 bases, and the junction held 8 bases outside the gene matches. The CDR3 protein is CAIRTEGTGQPQHF. DNA for the CDR3: TGTGCCATCAGGACGGAGGGGACAGGACAGCCCCAGCATTTT.

This clonotype showed up just a few times. V is TRBV7-2 and J is TRBJ2-1, with TRBD1 identical over 12 bases. Near its end, the DNA agrees better with TRBJ2-7, so the J call may be wrong. Germline loops: CDR1 SGHTA, CDR2 FQGNSA. This CDR3 comprises 16 residues. CDR3 sequence: CASSYPGQGAYNEQYF. The DNA for the CDR3 is TGTGCCAGCAGCTACCCGGGACAGGGGGCTTACAATGAGCAGTACTTC.

The rearrangement uses TRBV7-2 and TRBJ2-3; 8 bases are a match to TRBD2. Trimming took 8 bases from V and 4 from J; bases not matched to a gene: 8. In germline, CDR1 is SGHTA, CDR2 FQGNSA. The CDR3 length is 14 residues. The CDR3 sequence is CASLKRELSDTQYF. The CDR3 DNA follows: TGTGCCAGCCTAAAGCGGGAGCTTTCAGATACGCAGTATTTT.

V usage is TRBV5-1 and J usage is TRBJ2-3, with 8 bases that match TRBD1. The germline V gene encodes CDR1 SGHRS and CDR2 YFSETQ. V lost 4 bases and J lost 2; bases outside the gene matches: 9. The CDR3 is made up of 16 amino acids. The CDR3 bases are TGCGCCAGCAGCCGTCAGACAGGGGTGAACACAGATACGCAGTATTTT. Translated: CASSRQTGVNTDTQYF.

DNA of the CDR3: TGCAGTGCGAAGAGTGCAGGGAGGGACCAAGAGACCCAGTACTTC. This sequence encodes CSAKSAGRDQETQYF. The V gene is TRBV20-1, the J gene TRBJ2-5, with 7 nucleotides matching TRBD2. The ends lost 6 bases at V and 0 bases at J; junction bases unmatched: 10. CDR3 length equals 15 residues. The germline gives CDR1 DFQATT, CDR2 SNEGSKA (reference sequence).

The gene calls are TRBV20-1 and TRBJ2-7; 7 nucleotides agree with TRBD1. CDR1 is DFQATT, CDR2 SNEGSKA, per germline (reference sequence). The length of the CDR3 is 16 residues. V shed 0 bases, J shed 6 bases, and the junction held 14 bases outside the gene matches. DNA for the CDR3: TGCAGTGCTAGAGACGCCCTACAGGGGCCCCTTGGCGAGCAGTACTTC. It translates to CSARDALQGPLGEQYF.

This clonotype was observed a handful of times. V and J are TRBV5-1 and TRBJ2-1; D may match TRBD1 or TRBD2 (5 bases each). The CDR3 runs 16 residues. The V and J ends lost 3 bases and 0 bases respectively, with 13 bases between them. The germline V gene encodes CDR1 SGHRS and CDR2 YFSETQ. CDR3 sequence reads: CASSSTGTPSYNEQFF. The DNA for the CDR3 is TGCGCCAGCAGCTCCACCGGGACGCCCTCCTACAATGAGCAGTTCTTC.

This clonotype was observed at least ten times. The chain joins TRBV20-1 to TRBJ2-7; no firm D call. There are 14 residues in the CDR3. The germline V gene has CDR1 DFQATT and CDR2 SNEGSKA (reference sequence). Trimming took 4 bases from V and 0 from J, leaving 13 bases between them. In nucleotides, the CDR3 is TGCAGTGCTATGTCCCAGCCTAGCTCCTACGAGCAGTACTTC. This gives the protein CSAMSQPSSYEQYF.

This clonotype appeared many times. V is TRBV4-2 and J is TRBJ2-7; 10 nucleotides align to TRBD2. Germline V gives CDR1 LGHNA, CDR2 YNFKEQ. Trimming cost V 0 bases and J 7 bases; bases outside gene matches: 6. The CDR3 is 15 amino acids. DNA for the CDR3: TGTGCCAGCAGCCAAGATTTCCTAGCGGGGGTTGAGCAGTACTTC. Translation gives CASSQDFLAGVEQYF.

The gene calls are TRBV2 and TRBJ2-3, with D unclear. The V gene's germline CDR1 is SNHLY and CDR2 FYNNEI. The V gene lost 4 bases and the J gene lost 2 bases, with 10 bases spanning the gap. The CDR3 sequence is 14 residues long. The CDR3 coding sequence is TGTGCCAGCAGTGGGACGGTCCTCACAGATACGCAGTATTTT. This translates into CASSGTVLTDTQYF.

This clonotype was detected only a few times. This chain links TRBV5-1 with TRBJ1-2; 11 nucleotides match TRBD1. Germline V gene data show CDR1 as SGHRS and CDR2 as YFSETQ. CDR3 length: 15 amino acids. Trimming removed 4 bases from V and 1 base from J; junction bases left unmatched: 3. The CDR3 DNA follows: TGCGCCAGCAGCCCGGGACAGGGGGTTAACTATGGCTACACCTTC. Its translation is CASSPGQGVNYGYTF.

The genes are TRBV12-3 or TRBV12-4 and TRBJ2-1, with TRBD2 matching over 8 bases. Trimming took 3 bases from V and 1 from J; bases not matched to a gene: 5. This CDR3 region has 16 residues. The CDR3 is CASSFLAGVSYNEQFF. The CDR3 DNA sequence: TGTGCCAGCAGTTTCCTAGCGGGCGTATCCTACAATGAGCAGTTCTTC.

This chain joins TRBV7-9 and TRBJ2-3, with a weak D call TRBD1 (5 bases). The germline V and J ends were trimmed by 5 bases and 4 bases, with 13 bases remaining between them. CDR3 length equals 14 residues. The V gene's germline CDR1 is SEHNR and CDR2 FQNEAQ (reference sequence). The CDR3 spells CASSLFGAADTQYF. The CDR3 coding sequence is TGTGCCAGCAGCCTCTTTGGGGCCGCAGATACGCAGTATTTT. The full variable domain, its missing parts supplied by reference TRBV7-9 and TRBJ2-3, is DTGVSQNPRHKITKRGQNVTFRCDPISEHNRLYWYRQTLGQGPEFLTYFQNEAQLEKSRLLSDRFSAERPKGSFSTLEIQRTEQGDSAMYLCASSLFGAADTQYFGPGTRLTVL.

Only a few counts were recorded for this clonotype. The rearrangement joins TRBV5-5 to TRBJ2-5; 7 positions match TRBD1. Looked up from germline, CDR1 is SGHKS and CDR2 is YYEKEE (reference sequence). V lost 4 bases and J lost 4; bases outside the gene matches: 10. The length of the CDR3 is 15 residues. In nucleotides, the CDR3 is TGTGCCAGCAGCATTACAGGGGCGAGGGGAGAGACCCAGTACTTC. Amino acid sequence: CASSITGARGETQYF.

This sequence joins TRBV28 and TRBJ2-7; perhaps TRBD2 as D (6 bases). Germline V gene sequence: CDR1 MDHEN, CDR2 SYDVKM. The V end lost 2 bases, the J end lost 3 bases, and 11 bases lay between the germline ends. This CDR3 has 14 residues. The CDR3 spells CASSLRGSIYEQYF. The CDR3 nucleotides read TGTGCCAGCAGTTTACGGGGGTCTATCTACGAGCAGTACTTC. The full variable domain, completed using reference TRBV28 and TRBJ2-7, is DVKVTQSSRYLVKRTGEKVFLECVQDMDHENMFWYRQDPGLGLRLIYFSYDVKMKEKGDIPEGYSVSREKKERFSLILESASTNQTSMYLCASSLRGSIYEQYFGPGTRLTVT.

This clonotype has only a few counts. The J gene is TRBJ1-1, the V gene TRBV29-1; 7 nucleotides match TRBD1. V shed 5 bases, J shed 1 base, and the junction held 10 bases outside the gene matches. The germline gives CDR1 SQVTM, CDR2 ANQGSEA. The CDR3 has 15 amino acids. Here the CDR3 reads CSVQYRGRENTEAFF. CDR3 in DNA: TGCAGCGTTCAGTATAGGGGGCGCGAGAACACTGAAGCTTTCTTT. The full variable domain, its missing parts supplied by reference TRBV29-1 and TRBJ1-1, is SAVISQKPSRDICQRGTSLTIQCQVDSQVTMMFWYRQQPGQSLTLIATANQGSEATYESGFVIDKFPISRPNLTFSTLTVSNMSPEDSSIYLCSVQYRGRENTEAFFGQGTRLTVV.

This clonotype has only a few counts. The chain recombines TRBV5-6 with TRBJ2-1; tentatively, D is TRBD2 (6 bases). Trimming removed 0 bases at V and 8 bases at J, with 12 bases between. CDR3 size: 14 residues. Per germline, CDR1 SGHDT and CDR2 YYEEEE. Here the CDR3 reads CASSLDRLVYEQFF. CDR3 bases: TGTGCCAGCAGCTTGGATAGACTAGTCTATGAGCAGTTCTTC. Variable domain in full (rest from reference TRBV5-6 and TRBJ2-1): DAGVTQSPTHLIKTRGQQVTLRCSPKSGHDTVSWYQQALGQGPQFIFQYYEEEERQRGNFPDRFSGHQFPNYSSELNVNALLLGDSALYLCASSLDRLVYEQFFGPGTRLTVL.

This clonotype was seen a handful of times. The DNA for the CDR3 is TGTGCCAGCAGCTTCGGGCTTGGGGGACAGGGGGCGAAAGGCTACACCTTC. Translation gives CASSFGLGGQGAKGYTF. The chain recombines TRBV7-2 with TRBJ1-2; 12 nucleotides match TRBD1. Germline trimming cut 3 bases from V and 8 bases from J; bases unmatched to any gene: 13. The CDR3 is made up of 17 amino acids. Germline CDR1 is SGHTA and CDR2 is FQGNSA. Full variable domain (rest looked up from reference TRBV7-2 and TRBJ1-2): GAGVSQSPSNKVTEKGKDVELRCDPISGHTALYWYRQSLGQGLEFLIYFQGNSAPDKSGLPSDRFSAERTGGSVSTLTIQRTQQEDSAVYLCASSFGLGGQGAKGYTFGSGTRLTVV.

About this clonotype itself: This may be a read error: a much more frequent sequence differs by one nucleotide. This chain joins TRBV20-1 and TRBJ2-5; D is possibly TRBD1 (8 bases). The J call is in doubt because the DNA end fits TRBJ2-7 better. CDR3 size: 12 residues. CDR1 is DFQATT and CDR2 is SNEGSKA in the germline V gene (reference sequence). CDR3 residues: CGASGQGGEQYF. CDR3 nucleotides: TGCGGTGCTAGCGGACAGGGAGGCGAGCAGTACTTC.

This clonotype has more than one count but fewer than ten. This chain connects TRBV10-3 to TRBJ2-1; 7 positions agree with TRBD2. This CDR3 has 17 amino acids. The V segment lost 0 bases and the J segment 0 bases; nucleotides outside the gene matches: 5. Germline loops: CDR1 ENHRY, CDR2 SYGVKD. The CDR3 here is CAISESSRTSSYNEQFF. In DNA form, the CDR3 reads TGTGCCATCAGTGAGTCGTCGAGGACTAGCTCCTACAATGAGCAGTTCTTC.

This clonotype was counted many times. The genes are TRBV20-1 and TRBJ2-4; no reliable D call. V lost 5 bases to trimming and J lost 0 bases, with 11 bases between them. CDR3 length equals 14 residues. The germline gives CDR1 DFQATT, CDR2 SNEGSKA (reference sequence). The DNA of the CDR3 is TGCAGTGCTGTGGGCATGCTAGCCAAAAACATTCAGTACTTC. Its protein is CSAVGMLAKNIQYF.

This clonotype was seen only a few times. This sequence joins TRBV4-2 and TRBJ2-3; 12 nucleotides agree with TRBD2. This CDR3 is built from 21 residues. Germline CDR1 is LGHNA and CDR2 is YNFKEQ. Trimming took 2 bases from V and 0 from J; bases not matched to a gene: 15. CDR3 residues: CASSQFRTSGAQTSSTDTQYF. CDR3 nucleotide sequence: TGTGCCAGCAGCCAATTCCGGACTAGCGGGGCCCAAACATCTAGCACAGATACGCAGTATTTT.

This clonotype was detected a few times. The gene calls are TRBV4-1 and TRBJ2-7; TRBD2 is a possible D gene (6 bases). Germline loops: CDR1 MGHRA, CDR2 YSYEKL. The CDR3 runs to 17 residues. V lost 4 bases and J 2 bases, leaving 21 bases between the germline ends. CDR3 DNA sequence: TGCGCCAGCAGCCGAGATCAGGGACTTCGGGGAACCTACGAGCAGTACTTC. Translated: CASSRDQGLRGTYEQYF.

This clonotype appeared a few times. The chain recombines TRBV27 with TRBJ1-2; 8 bases map to TRBD1. This CDR3 region has 14 residues. The trim removed 6 bases at V and 4 bases at J, leaving 7 bases unmatched. Germline V gene data show CDR1 as MNHEY and CDR2 as SMNVEV (reference sequence). The CDR3 loop reads CASRDRQGPYGYTF. CDR3 nucleotides: TGTGCCAGCAGAGACAGACAGGGGCCCTATGGCTACACCTTC.

The chain joins TRBV20-1 to TRBJ1-1, with unresolved D. V gave up 0 bases and J gave up 2 bases, with 13 bases separating them. Germline CDR1 DFQATT, CDR2 SNEGSKA (reference sequence). The CDR3 sequence is 15 residues long. CDR3 sequence (DNA): TGCAGTGCTAGAGACCGAGGGAATACAAACACTGAAGCTTTCTTT. Protein: CSARDRGNTNTEAFF.

The V call is TRBV20-1, the J call TRBJ2-3; 8 bases match TRBD2. The germline V gene encodes CDR1 DFQATT and CDR2 SNEGSKA (reference sequence). With 0 bases clipped from V and 4 bases from J, the junction kept 9 bases outside the gene matches. CDR3 length: 16 residues. The CDR3 spells CSARDRRAGAPDTQYF. The CDR3 DNA reads as TGCAGTGCTAGAGATCGGCGAGCGGGAGCCCCAGATACGCAGTATTTT.

This chain links TRBV12-3 or TRBV12-4 with TRBJ1-2; TRBD1 is a possible D gene (6 bases). V dropped 7 bases and J dropped 1 base, with 13 bases sitting between them. There are 14 residues in the CDR3. CDR3 region: CASKSTGFNYGYTF. The CDR3 bases are TGTGCCAGCAAGTCTACAGGGTTTAACTATGGCTACACCTTC.

The sample holds many counts of this clonotype. The rearrangement uses TRBV28 and TRBJ2-6; D possibly corresponds to TRBD1 (6 bases). Trimming stripped 5 bases from V and 0 bases from J, with 14 bases between. CDR3 length equals 17 residues. Germline loops: CDR1 MDHEN, CDR2 SYDVKM. The CDR3 sequence is CASSLRGQSSGANVLTF. CDR3 sequence (DNA): TGTGCCAGCAGTCTCAGGGGCCAGAGCTCTGGGGCCAACGTCCTGACTTTC.

The chain uses TRBV10-3 and TRBJ2-5; D gene uncertain. There are 12 residues in the CDR3. Between the trimmed V and J ends, which lost 4 bases and 7 bases, there was a span of 10 bases. CDR1 and CDR2 from the germline V gene are ENHRY and SYGVKD. The CDR3 nucleotides read TGTGCCATCAGTGGCCCCCCTGGGACCCAGTACTTC. This translates into CAISGPPGTQYF.